This TCR beta chain originates from a study of OX40 agonist ivuxolimab in advanced cancers. This CDR3 has 13 residues. V trimming: 6 bases; J trimming: 4 bases; junction bases outside the gene matches: 4. Germline V CDR1 and CDR2: LNHDA, SQIVND (reference sequence). Clones were sequenced by immunoSEQ multiplex PCR, and TCRdb holds only the in-frame ones, with some missing. The top ten clones hold under 20% of a sample with 45,000 or so clones, approximately 90% of them seen once. This TCR was sampled from an adult with an advanced solid tumor such as melanoma, head and neck, liver or kidney cancer. The chain links TRBV19 to TRBJ2-7, with 9 positions matching TRBD2. The starting material was CD4+ or CD8+ T cells sorted from blood, obtained in a trial of the OX40 agonist ivuxolimab. The CDR3 region is CASSASGTYEQYF. The CDR3 bases are TGTGCCAGTAGCGCTAGCGGGACATACGAGCAGTACTTC.